This TCR beta chain was sequenced in a study of blood T cells in healthy people across ages. Study-wide results and limits: From one million sequenced T cells, diversity estimates were lower bounds. Per million T cells, the diversity of TCR beta decreased roughly linearly as age advanced.

Combining a sample-barcoded 5' primer with a J-beta primer mix, a second PCR ran for about 7 to 11 cycles. TCRdb re-called the 5' RACE reads through MiXCR, storing one row per CDR3 protein. Of around 870,000 distinct CDR3 sequences detected, more than 25% appear once; the ten largest clones hold around a sixth. Peripheral blood samples of around 9.3 milliliters were drawn from each donor. Extraction of total RNA produced a minimum of 5.5 micrograms from each sample. Germline V CDR1 and CDR2: LNHNV, YYDKDF (reference sequence). With V trimmed by 4 bases and J by 2 bases, 5 bases remained unmatched. The CDR3 is made up of 16 amino acids. There are a few counts of this clonotype. Its antigen remains unidentified.

Sequenced material: blood. V gene TRBV15 combines with J gene TRBJ2-2; 9 bases fit TRBD1. The sequence derives from a woman over 75 in good health. This CDR3 reads CATSTITGGNTGELFF. Written as DNA, the CDR3 is TGTGCCACCAGCACAATAACAGGGGGCAACACCGGGGAGCTGTTTTTT.